The following is a T cell receptor beta chain sequence with its context. Its target is unknown. From germline, CDR1 is KGHSH and CDR2 LQKENI. J was trimmed by 4 bases and V by 4 bases; bases with no gene match: 3. CDR3 size: 14 residues. The record originates from a study of cytomegalovirus exposure and HLA in healthy donors. Study-wide findings and caveats: Most sequenced TCRs were rare (though some public TCRs occurred in many donors). The study put under 200 TCR beta chains on its list as cytomegalovirus-associated.

Researchers ran the PCR with 60 Vbeta and 13 Jbeta primers. Sequencing used immunoSEQ multiplex PCR; TCRdb keeps in-frame clones, though not all of them. The repertoire has roughly 80,000 clones, 75% to 85% of them found once; the top ten carry under 3.5%. The source is a man between 50 and 59 years old in good health and CMV-seropositive. The sequencing sample was made of PBMCs. V is TRBV18 and J is TRBJ1-5; 8 positions agree with TRBD1. CDR3 residues: CASSQTGANQPQHF. The DNA of the CDR3 is TGTGCCAGCTCACAGACAGGGGCTAATCAGCCCCAGCATTTT.